This passage covers 10 T cell receptor beta chains from one sample sequenced in a study of cytomegalovirus exposure and HLA in healthy donors. Primers for the PCR totalled 60 Vbeta and 13 Jbeta. The assay was immunoSEQ multiplex PCR, and TCRdb's table has in-frame clones only and misses some. The table lists about 100,000 clones, 74% of them singletons. The sequenced sample consisted of PBMCs. These receptors were collected from a man in his fifties or sixties in good health and CMV-seropositive.

The chain joins TRBV7-8 to TRBJ2-4, with 13 bases fitting TRBD2. Germline V lookup: CDR1 SGHVS, CDR2 FQNEAQ. This CDR3 is 19 amino acids long. After removal of 1 base from V and 3 bases from J, the junction contained 9 bases not matched to a gene. CDR3 bases: TGTGCCAGCAGCTTAGGAGGGACTAGCGGGATCTCGAGCAAAAACATTCAGTACTTC. Encoded protein: CASSLGGTSGISSKNIQYF. Drawing the rest from reference TRBV7-8 and TRBJ2-4, the complete variable domain is GAGVSQSPRYKVAKRGQDVALRCDPISGHVSLFWYQQALGQGPEFLTYFQNEAQLDKSGLPSDRFFAERPEGSVSTLKIQRTQQEDSAVYLCASSLGGTSGISSKNIQYFGAGTRLSVL.

The rearrangement joins TRBV29-1 to TRBJ2-5; D is possibly TRBD1 (6 bases). The germline V gene encodes CDR1 SQVTM and CDR2 ANQGSEA. CDR3 length: 14 residues. Trimming cost V 5 bases and J 5 bases, with 18 bases left between them. CDR3 in amino acids: CSVCVGGVRETQYF. The DNA for the CDR3 is TGCAGCGTTTGCGTAGGGGGTGTGCGGGAGACCCAGTACTTC.

The chain carries TRBV11-2 and TRBJ2-5; D not certain. Judging by the DNA end, TRBJ2-7 fits better; the J call may be wrong. Germline lookup yields CDR1 SGHAT and CDR2 FQNNGV. This CDR3 region has 14 residues. CDR3 bases: TGTGCCAGCAGCTTAGATATTCGCTCCTACGAGCAGTACTTC. It encodes CASSLDIRSYEQYF.

The chain carries TRBV4-1 and TRBJ1-5, with 7 positions matching TRBD1. From germline, CDR1 is MGHRA and CDR2 YSYEKL. This CDR3 is 18 amino acids long. V gave up 2 bases and J gave up 4 bases; unmatched junction bases: 14. The DNA of the CDR3 is TGCGCCAGCAGCCAACTTGTAGGGGGCGGCAGGGATAATCAGCCCCAGCATTTT. Its translation is CASSQLVGGGRDNQPQHF.

The chain joins TRBV4-1 to TRBJ1-6; D ambiguous. The ends were cut back, 3 bases at V and 0 bases at J, with 15 bases in the middle. CDR3 length equals 18 residues. Germline CDR1 reads MGHRA; CDR2 reads YSYEKL. The CDR3 sequence: CASSQSQRTSSYNSPLHF. The CDR3 DNA reads TGCGCCAGCAGCCAGTCCCAAAGAACCAGCTCCTATAATTCACCCCTCCACTTT.

This sequence joins TRBV19 and TRBJ2-3; the match to TRBD1 covers 9 bases. Germline CDR1 LNHDA, CDR2 SQIVND (reference sequence). This CDR3 contains 15 residues. V dropped 2 bases and J dropped 5; count of bases not matched to a gene: 5. The CDR3 sequence is CASSIRTGVGDTQYF. CDR3 coding DNA: TGTGCCAGTAGTATAAGGACAGGGGTGGGAGATACGCAGTATTTT.

The chain uses TRBV11-3 and TRBJ1-1; TRBD1 matches 11 bases. The CDR3 contains 18 residues. Germline loops: CDR1 SGHNT, CDR2 YENEEA. The trim removed 4 bases at V and 6 bases at J, leaving 16 bases unmatched. CDR3 bases: TGTGCCAGCAGCTCCCTTTCGGGACAGGGGGGAAGGTTGCCTGAAGCTTTCTTT. This codes for CASSSLSGQGGRLPEAFF.

The table lists this clone with a few counts. The chain has TRBV6-9 and TRBJ2-3, with D tentatively TRBD2 (5 bases). CDR1 is MNHGY and CDR2 is SVAAGI in the germline V gene. With 10 bases removed from V and 1 base from J, the gap between germline ends came to 15 bases. This CDR3 has 14 amino acids. CDR3 in amino acids: CATSQRFGTDTQYF. The CDR3, as DNA: TGTGCCACCTCCCAGCGGTTCGGCACAGATACGCAGTATTTT.

The CDR3 bases are TGCGCCAGCAGTGAGTTCCTCTCTAGCACAGATACGCAGTATTTT. This gives the protein CASSEFLSSTDTQYF. The chain recombines TRBV10-2 with TRBJ2-3; no clear D. V was clipped by 1 base and J by 0 bases, with 8 bases between them. This CDR3 region has 15 residues. The germline V gene encodes CDR1 WSHSY and CDR2 SAAADI.

The chain recombines TRBV4-1 with TRBJ1-5; 9 bases are shared with TRBD1. The germline CDR1 and CDR2 sequences are MGHRA and YSYEKL. The CDR3 extends over 14 amino acids. Trimming at V came to 2 bases and at J to 6 bases, leaving 2 bases not matched to a gene. The CDR3 DNA is TGCGCCAGCAGCCAAAGGACAGGGGCTCAGCCCCAGCATTTT. Encoded protein: CASSQRTGAQPQHF.